This T cell receptor (beta chain) was retrieved from a study of T cell clones after liver transplantation. For the study at large: A pre-transplant mixed lymphocyte reaction with TCRbeta sequencing defined graft-donor-reactive clones followed in post-transplant blood. Without induction therapy, subjects received standard immunosuppression until 12-24 months post-transplant.

Trimming cost V 5 bases and J 3 bases, with 15 bases left between them. Germline V CDR1 and CDR2: MNHNS, SASEGT. The CDR3 contains 15 residues. Here immunoSEQ multiplex PCR was the method, and the copy in TCRdb shows in-frame clones only, minus some. The data contain some 23,000 clones, over 55% of them singletons. This TCR was sampled from a human donor who received a liver transplant. The material was CD4+ T cells from blood, obtained before liver transplant. The rearrangement joins TRBV6-1 to TRBJ2-3, with D perhaps matching TRBD1 (6 bases). The CDR3 here is CASSQQGFGTDTQYF. CDR3 DNA: TGTGCCAGCAGTCAACAGGGTTTCGGGACAGATACGCAGTATTTT.